The 15 T cell receptor beta chains below come from one sample, sequenced in a study of human T cells and chemical hapten exposure (dated by TCRdb to about 2021). The intended sense of this specimen's time point label: pre-sensitization, week 0. Per the publication, the treatment or condition label means: therapeutic diphenylcyclopropenone sensitization with weekly scalp DPC. Libraries were constructed by RACE. The instrument was a NextSeq 500. TCRdb reanalyzed the raw reads on its own, using fastp at Q25 for trimming and MiXCR for clone calling, and kept in-frame beta chains. CDR3 protein duplicates are merged, each entry listing the most common genes and DNA. In all, the sample holds about 64,000 distinct CDR3 sequences, and approximately 11% of those were seen once. The ten top clones hold approximately 3.9% of the sample. The sample was whole blood, taken in connection with sensitization to the hapten diphenylcyclopropenone (DPC). The receptors shown here come from a woman aged 40 to 50 with alopecia areata. Some clones in this sample may be carry-over from other donors' samples.

The chain has TRBV29-1 and TRBJ1-4; TRBD1 matches at 7 bases. The CDR3 runs 13 residues. Germline lookup yields CDR1 SQVTM and CDR2 ANQGSEA. The ends lost 7 bases at V and 0 bases at J; junction bases unmatched: 2. The CDR3 nucleotides read TGCAGCGCAGGGGGTACAACTAATGAAAAACTGTTTTTT. Its translation: CSAGGTTNEKLFF.

This clonotype was recorded a few times. V gene TRBV20-1 combines with J gene TRBJ2-1; 11 nucleotides match TRBD2. Germline trimming cut 0 bases from V and 5 bases from J; bases unmatched to any gene: 9. The germline CDR1 and CDR2 sequences are DFQATT and SNEGSKA (reference sequence). The CDR3 sequence is 17 residues long. The CDR3 DNA reads TGCAGTGCTAGAGATCTCTACGGGACTAGCGGTCACAATGAGCAGTTCTTC. Translated, it gives CSARDLYGTSGHNEQFF.

This clonotype was found many times. The chain is built from TRBV11-2 and TRBJ1-5; 9 bases align to TRBD1. V shed 1 base and J 1 base; nucleotides not matched to a gene: 5. Per germline, CDR1 SGHAT and CDR2 FQNNGV. This CDR3 is built from 17 residues. CDR3 in DNA: TGTGCCAGCAGCTTAGGGACAGGGGTCGGCAGCAATCAGCCCCAGCATTTT. Protein product: CASSLGTGVGSNQPQHF.

This clonotype is a singleton in its sample. The J gene is TRBJ2-1, the V gene TRBV5-4; possibly TRBD1 for D (5 bases). V lost 1 base and J 3 bases, leaving 11 bases between the germline ends. The CDR3 consists of 15 residues. The germline V gene has CDR1 SGHNT and CDR2 YYREEE (reference sequence). CDR3 coding DNA: TGTGCCAGCAGCTTGACTGGGGCTTTCTACAATGAGCAGTTCTTC. This sequence encodes CASSLTGAFYNEQFF. The whole variable domain, remainder taken from reference TRBV5-4 and TRBJ2-1, is ETGVTQSPTHLIKTRGQQVTLRCSSQSGHNTVSWYQQALGQGPQFIFQYYREEENGRGNFPPRFSGLQFPNYSSELNVNALELDDSALYLCASSLTGAFYNEQFFGPGTRLTVL.

This clonotype has a handful of counts. CDR3 amino acids: CASNIRGLSYNEQFF. CDR3 bases: TGTGCCAGCAACATCAGGGGGTTATCCTACAATGAGCAGTTCTTC. The genes are TRBV7-9 and TRBJ2-1; 7 nucleotides line up with TRBD1. V was clipped by 7 bases and J by 1 base; unmatched bases: 7. Germline CDR1 reads SEHNR; CDR2 reads FQNEAQ (reference sequence). The CDR3 has 15 residues.

In this sample, this clonotype turned up a few times. The chain links TRBV20-1 to TRBJ1-1; D is unclear. V lost 3 bases, J lost 4 bases, and 6 bases lay in between. CDR3 length equals 11 residues. Germline lookup yields CDR1 DFQATT and CDR2 SNEGSKA (reference sequence). CDR3 residues: CSASLATEAFF. CDR3 DNA sequence: TGCAGTGCTAGTTTAGCCACTGAAGCTTTCTTT.

The CDR3 sequence: CASSYLTGEQFF. For the CDR3, the DNA is TGTGCCAGCAGTTACTTAACGGGTGAGCAGTTCTTC. The V gene is TRBV6-5, the J gene TRBJ2-1; D not resolved. Germline values: CDR1 MNHEY, CDR2 SVGAGI. Between the trimmed V and J ends, which lost 1 base and 9 bases, there was a span of 7 bases. The CDR3 has 12 amino acids.

The V and J genes are TRBV7-8 and TRBJ2-7, with a tentative D call TRBD1 (5 bases). Between the trimmed V and J ends, which lost 4 bases and 12 bases, there was a span of 19 bases. The CDR3 spans 13 residues. CDR1 and CDR2 (germline): SGHVS, FQNEAQ. CDR3: CASSSATALGPYF. The CDR3 region has the DNA TGTGCCAGCAGCTCCGCGACCGCCTTGGGGCCGTACTTC.

This clonotype came up many times. V usage is TRBV30 and J usage is TRBJ1-5, with 9 bases aligning to TRBD1. The CDR3 sequence is 12 residues long. Germline values: CDR1 GTSNPN, CDR2 SVGIG (reference sequence). V lost 6 bases to trimming and J lost 6 bases; unmatched junction nucleotides: 3. CDR3 region: CACGTGTQPQHF. CDR3 coding DNA: TGTGCCTGCGGGACAGGGACTCAGCCCCAGCATTTT.

This clonotype was seen at least ten times. V usage is TRBV10-2 and J usage is TRBJ2-3, with TRBD1 matching 9 bases. The ends lost 6 bases at V and 4 bases at J; junction bases unmatched: 5. CDR3 length equals 14 residues. Germline CDR1 reads WSHSY; CDR2 reads SAAADI. CDR3 nucleotide sequence: TGCGCCAGCAGCGACAGGGGGAACTCAGATACGCAGTATTTT. This gives the protein CASSDRGNSDTQYF.

This clonotype was seen ten or more times. The chain combines TRBV20-1 with TRBJ2-5; 10 bases agree with TRBD1. V lost 6 bases and J lost 4; bases outside the gene matches: 8. The germline CDR1 and CDR2 sequences are DFQATT and SNEGSKA (reference sequence). The CDR3 covers 14 residues. The CDR3 here is CSAPNRQGAETQYF. The CDR3 nucleotides read TGCAGTGCACCGAACCGACAGGGGGCAGAGACCCAGTACTTC.

This clonotype appeared a few times. V gene TRBV7-2 combines with J gene TRBJ2-7; D is possibly TRBD2 (5 bases). The CDR3 loop spans 15 amino acids. CDR1 and CDR2 (germline): SGHTA, FQGNSA. V dropped 3 bases and J dropped 4 bases, with 16 bases sitting between them. This CDR3 reads CASSFLQVLAYEQYF. The CDR3 DNA reads as TGTGCCAGCAGCTTCCTCCAAGTCCTAGCTTACGAGCAGTACTTC.

This clonotype was seen ten or more times. DNA for the CDR3: TGTGCCAGCAGTTTAGGACAGAGCAATCAGCCCCAGCATTTT. It encodes CASSLGQSNQPQHF. The chain carries TRBV28 and TRBJ1-5; possible D gene TRBD1, 6 bases. The germline CDR1 and CDR2 sequences are MDHEN and SYDVKM. Trimming took 2 bases from V and 1 from J, leaving 6 bases between them. The CDR3 runs to 14 residues.

The J gene is TRBJ2-1, the V gene TRBV2, with D possibly TRBD2 on 5 matching bases. V lost 4 bases and J 3 bases, leaving 19 bases between the germline ends. The CDR3 loop spans 17 amino acids. The germline gives CDR1 SNHLY, CDR2 FYNNEI. The CDR3 is CASSGRWSPGGYNEQFF. Here the CDR3 DNA reads TGTGCCAGCAGTGGTAGGTGGAGCCCCGGAGGCTACAATGAGCAGTTCTTC.

This clonotype was counted many times. V is TRBV6-2 or TRBV6-3 and J is TRBJ2-5, with TRBD1 matching 8 bases. This CDR3 spans 15 amino acids. Germline loops: CDR1 MNHEY, CDR2 SVGEGT. V dropped 6 bases and J dropped 5; count of bases not matched to a gene: 11. In DNA form, the CDR3 reads TGTGCCAGCAGCACGGCAGGGGGCGGTTGGGAGACCCAGTACTTC. Protein product: CASSTAGGGWETQYF.